The 21 T cell receptor beta chains reported below all come from one sample, sequenced in a study of blood T cell repertoires in COVID-19. The repertoire was sequenced with immunoSEQ multiplex PCR; TCRdb's copy has only in-frame clones and lacks some. The data hold approximately 160,000 clones, with around 87% observed a single time. The sequencing sample was made of peripheral blood. These receptors came from a man between 60 and 75 years old with COVID-19, enrolled during active disease.

This clone came up once. The chain joins TRBV28 to TRBJ2-1; D might be TRBD1 (6 bases). The germline V and J ends were trimmed by 4 bases and 4 bases, with 14 bases remaining between them. Germline lookup yields CDR1 MDHEN and CDR2 SYDVKM. This CDR3 comprises 15 residues. CDR3 protein: CASSSRQAQYNEQFF. The CDR3 nucleotides are TGTGCCAGCAGTTCACGACAGGCTCAATACAATGAGCAGTTCTTC.

The CDR3: CASSLGQVAGELFF. The CDR3 DNA reads as TGTGCCAGCAGTTTAGGACAGGTCGCCGGGGAGCTGTTTTTT. This rearrangement joins TRBV6-5 to TRBJ2-2; 7 bases map to TRBD1. The ends lost 4 bases at V and 6 bases at J; junction bases unmatched: 5. The CDR3 is 14 residues long. Germline CDR1 is MNHEY and CDR2 is SVGAGI.

The chain has TRBV29-1 and TRBJ2-7, with unresolved D. The CDR3 is 11 residues long. The V and J ends lost 4 bases and 2 bases respectively, with 6 bases between them. Per the germline V gene, CDR1 is SQVTM and CDR2 is ANQGSEA. CDR3 in DNA: TGCAGCGTTGGGCCCACCTACGAGCAGTACTTC. The encoded protein is CSVGPTYEQYF.

CDR3 sequence (DNA): TGTGCCAGCAGCAGACAGATCCAAGAGACCCAGTACTTC. Translation: CASSRQIQETQYF. The chain joins TRBV9 to TRBJ2-5, with a weak D call TRBD1 (5 bases). The V gene's germline CDR1 is SGDLS and CDR2 YYNGEE. The CDR3 covers 13 residues. V was shortened by 4 bases and J by 1 base, with 8 bases between the two germline ends.

The chain joins TRBV28 to TRBJ1-4; a possible D gene is TRBD1 (6 bases). The V gene lost 4 bases and the J gene lost 8 bases, with 20 bases spanning the gap. The CDR3 length is 16 residues. Per the germline V gene, CDR1 is MDHEN and CDR2 is SYDVKM. DNA of the CDR3: TGTGCCAGCAGTTCCAGCCGACAGGCCGGCCGCGAAAAACTGTTTTTT. As protein: CASSSSRQAGREKLFF.

The V gene is TRBV19, the J gene TRBJ2-7; 8 nucleotides align to TRBD2. Per germline, CDR1 LNHDA and CDR2 SQIVND (reference sequence). This CDR3 is 15 amino acids long. Losses at the gene ends were 7 bases for V and 6 bases for J; bases not matched to a gene: 14. The DNA for the CDR3 is TGTGCCAGTACCCAAAGGGGGAGCGGGAGAGGCGAGCAGTACTTC. Protein product: CASTQRGSGRGEQYF. The variable domain in full, completed from reference TRBV19 and TRBJ2-7, reads DGGITQSPKYLFRKEGQNVTLSCEQNLNHDAMYWYRQDPGQGLRLIYYSQIVNDFQKGDIAEGYSVSREKKESFPLTVTSAQKNPTAFYLCASTQRGSGRGEQYFGPGTRLTVT.

V usage is TRBV9 and J usage is TRBJ1-4, with 10 bases aligning to TRBD1. CDR3 size: 16 residues. Trimming cost V 4 bases and J 7 bases; bases outside gene matches: 10. Germline CDR1 is SGDLS and CDR2 is YYNGEE. The CDR3 loop reads CASSTHTGTGVEKLFF. CDR3 DNA: TGTGCCAGCAGCACACATACCGGGACAGGGGTTGAAAAACTGTTTTTT.

CDR3 sequence: CASSPNTGSYEQYF. CDR3 DNA sequence: TGTGCCAGCTCACCTAATACAGGATCCTACGAGCAGTACTTC. This sequence joins TRBV18 and TRBJ2-7; TRBD1 is a possible D gene (5 bases). The CDR3 runs to 14 residues. V was clipped by 3 bases and J by 1 base, with 10 bases between them. Germline assignment: CDR1 KGHSH and CDR2 LQKENI.

The chain employs TRBV27 and TRBJ1-6; 8 bases match TRBD1. J was trimmed by 10 bases and V by 6 bases; bases with no gene match: 5. CDR1 is MNHEY and CDR2 is SMNVEV in the germline V gene (reference sequence). The CDR3 has 13 amino acids. CDR3 coding DNA: TGTGCCAGCAGGCGGACAGGGCGGTCACCCCTCCACTTT. It translates to CASRRTGRSPLHF.

This rearrangement joins TRBV24-1 to TRBJ1-2, with 8 bases that match TRBD1. Germline trimming cut 4 bases from V and 5 bases from J; bases unmatched to any gene: 8. Germline V gene lookup returns CDR1 KGHDR and CDR2 SFDVKD. CDR3 length equals 15 residues. CDR3 bases: TGTGCCACCAGTGACACAGGGGGAGCTCGATATGGCTACACCTTC. Translating gives CATSDTGGARYGYTF.

J is TRBJ2-5 and V is TRBV6-1; TRBD1 matches 9 bases. With V trimmed by 3 bases and J by 4 bases, 3 bases remained unmatched. Germline V gene data show CDR1 as MNHNS and CDR2 as SASEGT. There are 14 residues in the CDR3. CDR3 DNA: TGTGCCAGCAGTGACATGACAGGGGGAGAGACCCAGTACTTC. It translates to CASSDMTGGETQYF.

The chain is built from TRBV12-3 or TRBV12-4 and TRBJ2-1, with 7 bases fitting TRBD1. The CDR3 consists of 13 residues. V was pared by 6 bases and J by 5 bases, with 4 bases of the junction left unmatched. The CDR3: CASRRGQDNEQFF. In DNA form, the CDR3 reads TGTGCCAGCAGAAGAGGACAGGACAATGAGCAGTTCTTC.

The chain has TRBV9 and TRBJ2-3; possible D gene TRBD2, 7 bases. This CDR3 is built from 14 residues. The ends were cut back, 10 bases at V and 2 bases at J, with 17 bases in the middle. The V gene's germline CDR1 is SGDLS and CDR2 YYNGEE. CDR3 DNA sequence: TGTGCCGCCGCAAGGGGGGGAATCACAGATACGCAGTATTTT. Translated, it gives CAAARGGITDTQYF. The whole variable domain, remainder taken from reference TRBV9 and TRBJ2-3, is DSGVTQTPKHLITATGQRVTLRCSPRSGDLSVYWYQQSLDQGLQFLIQYYNGEERAKGNILERFSAQQFPDLHSELNLSSLELGDSALYFCAAARGGITDTQYFGPGTRLTVL.

The chain couples TRBV6-6 to TRBJ1-6; TRBD1 agrees at 7 bases. V shed 8 bases, J shed 16 bases, and the junction held 17 bases outside the gene matches. Germline V gene sequence: CDR1 MNHNY, CDR2 SVGAGI (reference sequence). CDR3 size: 14 residues. CDR3 coding DNA: TGTGCCAGCCAGGGGGATATAACCGGGACAGCTCTCCACTTT. It yields the protein CASQGDITGTALHF.

The chain combines TRBV9 with TRBJ1-2; 11 bases fit TRBD1. The V and J ends lost 3 bases and 4 bases, in that order; junction bases with no gene match: 5. The germline V gene encodes CDR1 SGDLS and CDR2 YYNGEE. The CDR3 is 15 amino acids. The CDR3 here is CASSAGQGAVYGYTF. CDR3 nucleotide sequence: TGTGCCAGCAGCGCAGGACAGGGGGCCGTCTATGGCTACACCTTC.

The chain is built from TRBV6-5 and TRBJ1-2; 10 positions match TRBD1. The ends lost 6 bases at V and 8 bases at J; junction bases unmatched: 12. The germline CDR1 and CDR2 sequences are MNHEY and SVGAGI. This CDR3 comprises 15 residues. The CDR3, as DNA: TGTGCCAGCAGGGATCCGGGACAGGGGACTGTGGGCTACACCTTC. This sequence encodes CASRDPGQGTVGYTF.

The chain employs TRBV7-2 and TRBJ2-7; 10 bases fit TRBD2. The CDR3 is 15 residues long. V lost 7 bases, J lost 2 bases, and 8 bases stayed unmatched. Germline V gene sequence: CDR1 SGHTA, CDR2 FQGNSA. CDR3 amino acids: CASTPQRGGPYEQYF. CDR3 nucleotides: TGTGCCAGCACTCCTCAGCGGGGGGGCCCCTACGAGCAGTACTTC.

The count of this clone is one. This sequence joins TRBV6-6 and TRBJ2-2, with 11 bases identical to TRBD1. This CDR3 comprises 20 residues. V shed 6 bases, J shed 4 bases, and the junction held 19 bases outside the gene matches. CDR1 and CDR2 (germline): MNHNY, SVGAGI (reference sequence). In DNA form, the CDR3 reads TGTGCCAGCAGCCCCTTTTTGTTATCAACGGGACAGGGGGGCACCGGGGAGCTGTTTTTT. It encodes CASSPFLLSTGQGGTGELFF.

The V call is TRBV6-5, the J call TRBJ2-1; a possible D gene is TRBD2 (6 bases). V was trimmed by 4 bases and J by 12 bases, leaving 13 bases between them. The germline gives CDR1 MNHEY, CDR2 SVGAGI. The CDR3 totals 12 residues. CDR3 loop: CASSSLAGVQFF. CDR3 DNA sequence: TGTGCCAGCAGTTCACTAGCAGGAGTGCAGTTCTTC.

This clone was seen a few times. The DNA for the CDR3 is TGTGCCAGTAGTTCTCGGGGGGGCTACTACGAGCAGTACTTC. Residues: CASSSRGGYYEQYF. The V call is TRBV19, the J call TRBJ2-7; 8 bases are shared with TRBD2. V lost 5 bases, J lost 3 bases, and 6 bases stayed unmatched. This CDR3 has 14 amino acids. Per the germline V gene, CDR1 is LNHDA and CDR2 is SQIVND (reference sequence). The full variable domain, completed using reference TRBV19 and TRBJ2-7, is DGGITQSPKYLFRKEGQNVTLSCEQNLNHDAMYWYRQDPGQGLRLIYYSQIVNDFQKGDIAEGYSVSREKKESFPLTVTSAQKNPTAFYLCASSSRGGYYEQYFGPGTRLTVT.

This rearrangement joins TRBV13 to TRBJ1-1, with 7 bases aligning to TRBD1. The J segment lost 10 bases and the V segment lost 2 bases, leaving 10 bases of the junction unmatched. This CDR3 spans 14 amino acids. Germline CDR1 reads PRHDT; CDR2 reads FYEKMQ (reference sequence). This CDR3 is CASSLRGGRDRAFF. CDR3 bases: TGTGCCAGCAGCTTACGGGGGGGAAGGGACAGAGCTTTCTTT.